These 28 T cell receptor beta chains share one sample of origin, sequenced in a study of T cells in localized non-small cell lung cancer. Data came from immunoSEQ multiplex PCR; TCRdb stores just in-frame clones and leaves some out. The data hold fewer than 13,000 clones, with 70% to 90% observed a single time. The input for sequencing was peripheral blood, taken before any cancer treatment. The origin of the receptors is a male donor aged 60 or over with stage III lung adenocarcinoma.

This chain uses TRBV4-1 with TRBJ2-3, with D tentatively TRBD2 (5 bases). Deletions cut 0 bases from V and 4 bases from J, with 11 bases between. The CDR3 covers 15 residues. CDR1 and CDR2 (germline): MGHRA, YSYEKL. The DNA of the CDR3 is TGCGCCAGCAGCCAAGAGGCTAGCCGGGCAGATACGCAGTATTTT. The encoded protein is CASSQEASRADTQYF.

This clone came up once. The CDR3, as DNA: TGTGCCAGTAGATCGGCGTGGAGCACAGATACGCAGTATTTT. Translation gives CASRSAWSTDTQYF. V and J are TRBV19 and TRBJ2-3; D gene uncertain. V was cut by 6 bases and J by 0 bases, with 10 bases left in between. Germline CDR1 and CDR2: LNHDA and SQIVND (reference sequence). The length of the CDR3 is 14 residues. The whole variable domain, remainder taken from reference TRBV19 and TRBJ2-3, is DGGITQSPKYLFRKEGQNVTLSCEQNLNHDAMYWYRQDPGQGLRLIYYSQIVNDFQKGDIAEGYSVSREKKESFPLTVTSAQKNPTAFYLCASRSAWSTDTQYFGPGTRLTVL.

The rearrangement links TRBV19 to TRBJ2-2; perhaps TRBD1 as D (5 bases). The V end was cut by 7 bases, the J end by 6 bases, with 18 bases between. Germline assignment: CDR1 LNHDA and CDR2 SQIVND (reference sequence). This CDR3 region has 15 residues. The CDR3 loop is CASTPTAGPAGELFF. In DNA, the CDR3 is TGTGCCAGTACCCCAACGGCAGGGCCGGCCGGGGAGCTGTTTTTT.

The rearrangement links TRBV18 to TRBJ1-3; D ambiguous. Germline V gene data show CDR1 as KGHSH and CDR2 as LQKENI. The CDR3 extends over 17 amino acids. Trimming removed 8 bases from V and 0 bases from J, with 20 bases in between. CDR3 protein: CASGGLDDLPSGNTIYF. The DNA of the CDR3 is TGTGCCAGCGGAGGGTTGGATGATTTGCCCTCTGGAAACACCATATATTTT.

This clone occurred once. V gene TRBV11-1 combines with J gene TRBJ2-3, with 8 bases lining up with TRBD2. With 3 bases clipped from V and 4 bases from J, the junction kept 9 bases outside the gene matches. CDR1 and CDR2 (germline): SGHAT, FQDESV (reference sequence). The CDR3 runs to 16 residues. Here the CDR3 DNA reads TGTGCCAGCAGCTTCCAAGCGGGAGCTGGGTCAGATACGCAGTATTTT. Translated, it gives CASSFQAGAGSDTQYF.

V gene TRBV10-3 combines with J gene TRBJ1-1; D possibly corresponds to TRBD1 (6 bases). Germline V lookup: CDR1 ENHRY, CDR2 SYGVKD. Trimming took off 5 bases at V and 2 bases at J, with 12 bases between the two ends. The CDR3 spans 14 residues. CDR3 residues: CAISIGGRNTEAFF. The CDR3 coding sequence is TGTGCCATCAGTATCGGGGGGCGCAACACTGAAGCTTTCTTT.

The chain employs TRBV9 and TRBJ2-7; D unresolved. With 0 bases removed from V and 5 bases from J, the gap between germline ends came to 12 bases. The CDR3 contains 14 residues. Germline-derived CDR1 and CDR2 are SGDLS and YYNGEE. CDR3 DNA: TGTGCCAGCAGCGTAGACAGCTTCCGCGACGAGCAGTACTTC. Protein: CASSVDSFRDEQYF. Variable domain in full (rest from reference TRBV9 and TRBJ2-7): DSGVTQTPKHLITATGQRVTLRCSPRSGDLSVYWYQQSLDQGLQFLIQYYNGEERAKGNILERFSAQQFPDLHSELNLSSLELGDSALYFCASSVDSFRDEQYFGPGTRLTVT.

Here the CDR3 reads CSVELAGGRETQYF. As DNA, the CDR3 is TGCAGCGTTGAGCTAGCGGGGGGAAGGGAGACCCAGTACTTC. The rearrangement uses TRBV29-1 and TRBJ2-5; 11 positions match TRBD2. This CDR3 has 14 amino acids. In germline, CDR1 is SQVTM, CDR2 ANQGSEA. V trimming: 3 bases; J trimming: 5 bases; junction bases outside the gene matches: 5.

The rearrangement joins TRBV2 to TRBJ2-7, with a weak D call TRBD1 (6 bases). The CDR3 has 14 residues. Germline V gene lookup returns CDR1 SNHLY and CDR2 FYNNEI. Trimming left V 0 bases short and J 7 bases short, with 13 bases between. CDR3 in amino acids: CASSEAGQLGEQYF. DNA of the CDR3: TGTGCCAGCAGTGAAGCCGGACAGCTCGGAGAGCAGTACTTC.

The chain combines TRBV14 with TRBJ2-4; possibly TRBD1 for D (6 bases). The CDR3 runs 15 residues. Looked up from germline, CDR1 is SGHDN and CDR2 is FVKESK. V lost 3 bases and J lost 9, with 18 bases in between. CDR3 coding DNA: TGTGCCAGCAGCCAGGGTACAGGGTATACGGTCATTCAGTACTTC. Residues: CASSQGTGYTVIQYF.

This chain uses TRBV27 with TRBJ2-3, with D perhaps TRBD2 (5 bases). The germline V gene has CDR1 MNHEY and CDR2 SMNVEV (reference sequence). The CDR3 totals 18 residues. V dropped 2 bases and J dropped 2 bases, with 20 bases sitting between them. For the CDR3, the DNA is TGTGCCAGCAGTTTAGGCCGAGGACTGGGAGATCTCACAGATACGCAGTATTTT. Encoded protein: CASSLGRGLGDLTDTQYF.

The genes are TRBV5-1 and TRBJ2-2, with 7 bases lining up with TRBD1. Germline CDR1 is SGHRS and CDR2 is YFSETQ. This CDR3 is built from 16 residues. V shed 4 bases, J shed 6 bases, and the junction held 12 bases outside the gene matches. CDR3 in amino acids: CASSLSGTATSGELFF. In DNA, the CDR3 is TGCGCCAGCAGCCTATCCGGGACAGCAACCTCCGGGGAGCTGTTTTTT.

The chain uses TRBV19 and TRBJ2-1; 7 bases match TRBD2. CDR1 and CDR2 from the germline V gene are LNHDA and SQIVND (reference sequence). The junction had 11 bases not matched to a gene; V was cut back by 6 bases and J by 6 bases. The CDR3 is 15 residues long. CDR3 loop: CASRLSGLVTNEQFF. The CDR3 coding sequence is TGTGCCAGTAGACTGTCCGGACTAGTCACCAATGAGCAGTTCTTC.

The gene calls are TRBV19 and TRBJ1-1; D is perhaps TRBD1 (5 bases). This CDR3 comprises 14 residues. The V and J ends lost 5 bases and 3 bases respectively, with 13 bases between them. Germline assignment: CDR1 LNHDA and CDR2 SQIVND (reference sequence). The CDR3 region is CASSVQGGDTEAFF. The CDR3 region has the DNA TGTGCCAGTAGTGTTCAGGGAGGAGACACTGAAGCTTTCTTT.

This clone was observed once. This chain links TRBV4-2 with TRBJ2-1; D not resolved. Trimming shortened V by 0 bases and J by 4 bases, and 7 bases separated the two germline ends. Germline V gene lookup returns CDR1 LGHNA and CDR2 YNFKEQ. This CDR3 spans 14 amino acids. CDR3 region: CASSQDLQYNEQFF. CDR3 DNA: TGTGCCAGCAGCCAAGATCTACAATACAATGAGCAGTTCTTC.

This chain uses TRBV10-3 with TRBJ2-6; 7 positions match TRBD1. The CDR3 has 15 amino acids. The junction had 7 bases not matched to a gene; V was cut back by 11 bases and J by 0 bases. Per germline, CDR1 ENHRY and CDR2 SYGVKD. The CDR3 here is CAVRDRLSGANVLTF. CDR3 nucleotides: TGTGCCGTCCGGGACAGACTCTCTGGGGCCAACGTCCTGACTTTC.

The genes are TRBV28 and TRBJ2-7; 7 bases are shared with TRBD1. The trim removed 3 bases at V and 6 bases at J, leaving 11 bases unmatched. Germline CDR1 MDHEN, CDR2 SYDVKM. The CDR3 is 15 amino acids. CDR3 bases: TGTGCCAGCAGTTTGCCCGGGACAGCGAGGGGCGAGCAGTACTTC. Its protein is CASSLPGTARGEQYF.

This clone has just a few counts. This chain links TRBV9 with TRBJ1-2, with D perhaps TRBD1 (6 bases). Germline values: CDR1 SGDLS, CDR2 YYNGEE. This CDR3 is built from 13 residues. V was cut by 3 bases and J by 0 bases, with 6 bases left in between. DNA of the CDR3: TGTGCCAGCAGCGAGGGGGCTAACTATGGCTACACCTTC. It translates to CASSEGANYGYTF.

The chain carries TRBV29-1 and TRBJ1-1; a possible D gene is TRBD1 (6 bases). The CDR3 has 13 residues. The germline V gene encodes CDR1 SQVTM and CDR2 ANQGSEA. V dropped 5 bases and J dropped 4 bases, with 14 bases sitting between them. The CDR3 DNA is TGCAGCGTTTACGACAGGTACAGCACTGAAGCTTTCTTT. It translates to CSVYDRYSTEAFF. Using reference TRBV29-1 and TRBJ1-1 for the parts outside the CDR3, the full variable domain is SAVISQKPSRDICQRGTSLTIQCQVDSQVTMMFWYRQQPGQSLTLIATANQGSEATYESGFVIDKFPISRPNLTFSTLTVSNMSPEDSSIYLCSVYDRYSTEAFFGQGTRLTVV.

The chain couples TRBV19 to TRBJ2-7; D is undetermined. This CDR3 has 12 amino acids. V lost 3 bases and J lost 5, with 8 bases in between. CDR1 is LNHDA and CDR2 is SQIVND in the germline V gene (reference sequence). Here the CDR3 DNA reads TGTGCCAGTAGTATCGGGCTGGACGAGCAGTACTTC. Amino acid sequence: CASSIGLDEQYF.

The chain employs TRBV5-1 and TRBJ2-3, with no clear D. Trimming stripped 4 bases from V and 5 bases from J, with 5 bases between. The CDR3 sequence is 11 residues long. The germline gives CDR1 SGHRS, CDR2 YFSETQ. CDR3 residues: CASSLKDTQYF. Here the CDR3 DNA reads TGCGCCAGCAGCCTTAAAGATACGCAGTATTTT.

The CDR3 DNA follows: TGTGCCAGCAGCCCTGGACTAGCGGATCAAGAGACCCAGTACTTC. Protein sequence: CASSPGLADQETQYF. The chain has TRBV5-4 and TRBJ2-5, with TRBD2 identical over 10 bases. After removal of 4 bases from V and 2 bases from J, the junction contained 5 bases not matched to a gene. Per the germline V gene, CDR1 is SGHNT and CDR2 is YYREEE (reference sequence). The CDR3 contains 15 residues.

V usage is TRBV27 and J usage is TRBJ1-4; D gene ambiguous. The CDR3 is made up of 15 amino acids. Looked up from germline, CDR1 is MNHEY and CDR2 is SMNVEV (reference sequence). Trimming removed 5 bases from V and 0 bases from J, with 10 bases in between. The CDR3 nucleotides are TGTGCCAGCAGTCGCCGACCCTCAACTAATGAAAAACTGTTTTTT. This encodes CASSRRPSTNEKLFF.

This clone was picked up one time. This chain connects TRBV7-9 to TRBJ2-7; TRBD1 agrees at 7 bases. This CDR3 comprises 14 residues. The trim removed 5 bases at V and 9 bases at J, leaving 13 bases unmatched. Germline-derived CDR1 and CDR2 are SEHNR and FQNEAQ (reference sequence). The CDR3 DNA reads TGTGCCAGCAGCAGAGGACAGGTTTACGAGGCGCAGTACTTC. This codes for CASSRGQVYEAQYF.

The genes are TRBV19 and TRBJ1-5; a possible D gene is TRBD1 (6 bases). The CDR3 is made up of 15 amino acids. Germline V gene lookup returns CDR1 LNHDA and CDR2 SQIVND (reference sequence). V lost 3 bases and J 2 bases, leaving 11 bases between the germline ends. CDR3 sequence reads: CASSILRQGNQPQHF. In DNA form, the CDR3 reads TGTGCCAGTAGTATCTTGAGACAGGGCAATCAGCCCCAGCATTTT.

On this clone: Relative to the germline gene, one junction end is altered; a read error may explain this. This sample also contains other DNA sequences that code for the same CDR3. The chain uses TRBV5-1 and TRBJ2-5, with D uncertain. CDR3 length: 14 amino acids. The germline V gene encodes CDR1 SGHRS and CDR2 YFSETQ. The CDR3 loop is CASSARPAQETQYF. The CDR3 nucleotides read TGTGCCAGCAGCGCCCGACCGGCTCAAGAGACCCAGTACTTC.

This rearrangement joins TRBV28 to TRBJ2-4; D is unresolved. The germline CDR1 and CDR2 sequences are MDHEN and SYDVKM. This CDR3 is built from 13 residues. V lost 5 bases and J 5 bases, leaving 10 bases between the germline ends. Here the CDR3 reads CASSEGGQNIQYF. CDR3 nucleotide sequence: TGTGCCAGCAGTGAAGGCGGACAAAACATTCAGTACTTC.

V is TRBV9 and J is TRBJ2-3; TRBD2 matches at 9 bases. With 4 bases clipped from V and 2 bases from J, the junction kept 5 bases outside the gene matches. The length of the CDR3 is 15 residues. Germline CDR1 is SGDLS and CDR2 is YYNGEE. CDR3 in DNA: TGTGCCAGCAGCCTCATAGCGGGAGCCACAGATACGCAGTATTTT. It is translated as CASSLIAGATDTQYF.